This T cell receptor (beta chain) emerged from a study of kidney transplant recipient with SARS-CoV-2 infection. This clonotype appeared a few times. CDR1 SEHNR and CDR2 FQNEAQ come from the germline V gene (reference sequence). This CDR3 is 15 amino acids long. J lost 8 bases, V lost 3 bases, and 7 bases had no gene match. Using its own MiXCR run on the reads, TCRdb lists one record per CDR3 protein. In the table there are some 220,000 distinct CDR3 sequences, 29% of which are singletons. This chain uses TRBV7-9 with TRBJ1-1, with 12 bases lining up with TRBD1. The sample was a blood sample, taken at baseline and on day 111 from a kidney transplant recipient. This TCR was sampled from a male patient in his thirties who had COVID-19 and was a kidney transplant recipient. Some T cells here may be from the graft donor. The CDR3: CASSLMGQGATEAFF. Here the CDR3 DNA reads TGTGCCAGCAGCTTGATGGGACAGGGGGCAACAGAAGCTTTCTTT.